The 3 T cell receptor beta chains in this list originate from one sample, sequenced in a study of metastatic and nonmetastatic thyroid tumors. Not a single patient had been given any form of treatment at any point before undergoing thyroid surgery. MiXCR reprocessed the PCR reads for TCRdb. The sample contains around 6,000 clones, 30% to 45% of which appear only once. The sequenced sample consisted of tumor tissue. The receptors were sampled from a male donor with papillary thyroid cancer or a benign thyroid nodule (not recorded which). Some clones in this sample may be carry-over from other donors' samples.

V gene TRBV6-1 combines with J gene TRBJ2-2; 8 nucleotides match TRBD2. This CDR3 contains 13 residues. Germline trimming cut 9 bases from V and 3 bases from J; bases unmatched to any gene: 3. Germline V gene sequence: CDR1 MNHNS, CDR2 SASEGT. The CDR3 loop reads CASYSGDTGELFF. The DNA for the CDR3 is TGTGCCAGTTATAGCGGGGACACCGGGGAGCTGTTTTTT.

The chain couples TRBV7-3 to TRBJ2-2; D not resolved. V gave up 3 bases and J gave up 5 bases, with 7 bases separating them. CDR1 and CDR2 (germline): SGHTA, FQGTGA. The CDR3 totals 13 residues. The DNA for the CDR3 is TGTGCCAGCAGCTTCGCCTTAACCGGGGAGCTGTTTTTT. It codes for CASSFALTGELFF. The full variable domain, rest sourced from reference TRBV7-3 and TRBJ2-2, is GAGVSQTPSNKVTEKGKYVELRCDPISGHTALYWYRQSLGQGPEFLIYFQGTGAADDSGLPNDRFFAVRPEGSVSTLKIQRTERGDSAVYLCASSFALTGELFFGEGSRLTVL.

V usage is TRBV20-1 and J usage is TRBJ1-4; D is unclear. Germline-derived CDR1 and CDR2 are DFQATT and SNEGSKA (reference sequence). There are 14 residues in the CDR3. V shed 3 bases and J shed 5 bases, with 13 bases lying between them. The CDR3 loop reads CSARRGSGNEKLFF. CDR3 nucleotides: TGCAGTGCTAGGAGAGGGAGCGGGAATGAAAAACTGTTTTTT.